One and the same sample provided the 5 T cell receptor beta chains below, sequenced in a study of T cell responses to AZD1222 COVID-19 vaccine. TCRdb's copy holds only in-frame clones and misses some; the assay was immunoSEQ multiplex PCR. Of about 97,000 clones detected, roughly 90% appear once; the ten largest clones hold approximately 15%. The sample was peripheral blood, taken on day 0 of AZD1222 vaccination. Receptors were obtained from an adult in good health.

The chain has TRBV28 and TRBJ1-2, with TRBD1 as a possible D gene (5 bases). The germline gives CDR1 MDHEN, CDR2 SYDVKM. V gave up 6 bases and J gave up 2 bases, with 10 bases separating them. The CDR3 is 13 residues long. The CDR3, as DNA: TGTGCCAGCAGGCAACAGGCGAACTATGGCTACACCTTC. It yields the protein CASRQQANYGYTF.

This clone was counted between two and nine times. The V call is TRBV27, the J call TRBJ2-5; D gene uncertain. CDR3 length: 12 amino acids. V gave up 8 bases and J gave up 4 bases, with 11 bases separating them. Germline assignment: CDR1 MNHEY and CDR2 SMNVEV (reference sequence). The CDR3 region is CASGLSRETQYF. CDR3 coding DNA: TGTGCCAGCGGATTAAGTCGAGAGACCCAGTACTTC.

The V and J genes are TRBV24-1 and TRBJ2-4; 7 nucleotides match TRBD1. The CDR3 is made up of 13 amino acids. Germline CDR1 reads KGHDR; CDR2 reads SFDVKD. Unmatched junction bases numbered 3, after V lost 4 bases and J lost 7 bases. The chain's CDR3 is CATSEKQGNIQYF. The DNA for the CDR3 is TGTGCCACCAGTGAGAAACAGGGGAACATTCAGTACTTC.

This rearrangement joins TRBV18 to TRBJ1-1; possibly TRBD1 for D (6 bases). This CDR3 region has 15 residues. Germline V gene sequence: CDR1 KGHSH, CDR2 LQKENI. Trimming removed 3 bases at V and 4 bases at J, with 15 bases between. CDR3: CASSPGLQGGTEAFF. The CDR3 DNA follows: TGTGCCAGCTCACCCGGATTACAGGGCGGCACTGAAGCTTTCTTT.

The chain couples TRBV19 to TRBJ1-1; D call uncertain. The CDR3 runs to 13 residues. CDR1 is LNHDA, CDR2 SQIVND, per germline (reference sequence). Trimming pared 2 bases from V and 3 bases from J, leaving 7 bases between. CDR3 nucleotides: TGTGCCAGTAGTATACAGGTCGACACTGAAGCTTTCTTT. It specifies CASSIQVDTEAFF. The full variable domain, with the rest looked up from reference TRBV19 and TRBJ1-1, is DGGITQSPKYLFRKEGQNVTLSCEQNLNHDAMYWYRQDPGQGLRLIYYSQIVNDFQKGDIAEGYSVSREKKESFPLTVTSAQKNPTAFYLCASSIQVDTEAFFGQGTRLTVV.